This T cell receptor beta chain was documented in a study of T-cell reconstitution after alpha-beta-depleted transplantation in children. The V gene end was trimmed by 7 bases and the J gene end by 5 bases; junction bases not matched to a gene: 22. The germline CDR1 and CDR2 sequences are MNHEY and SMNVEV (reference sequence). CDR3 length: 19 residues. This clonotype was found many times. Its target is not known. The TCRbeta library was prepared with unique molecular identifiers. MiXCR was run by TCRdb on the PCR reads, yielding one entry per CDR3 protein. This table has about 200,000 distinct CDR3 sequences, 5.5% to 7% appearing once. General study results and limits: T-cell counts and diversity at one year following transplant were attributed mainly to newly produced T cells.

The TCR comes from a girl less than two years old with combined immunodeficiency, due to receive a stem cell transplant. Sequencing was performed on PBMCs, taken before TCRalphabeta/CD19-depleted stem cell transplant. The V gene is TRBV27, the J gene TRBJ2-3; the match to TRBD2 covers 9 bases. The CDR3 spells CASIVMERETSGTLDTQYF. CDR3 DNA: TGTGCCAGCATAGTCATGGAGAGGGAGACTAGCGGAACATTAGATACGCAGTATTTT.